This entry concerns a single T cell receptor beta chain. The antigen remains undetermined. The data were taken from a study of T cell responses to AZD1222 COVID-19 vaccine. Study-level results: The sample set comprised mostly white British donors with more females, and clonal diversity was possibly underestimated.

The CDR3 runs 12 residues. Trimming pared 5 bases from V and 10 bases from J, leaving 12 bases between. CDR1 is MDHEN, CDR2 SYDVKM, per germline. Generated by immunoSEQ multiplex PCR, the TCRdb table keeps only in-frame clones and is missing some. The data show 120,000 to 150,000 clones, around 90% seen once. The sequence came from an adult in good health. Specimen: peripheral blood, collected on day 0 of AZD1222 vaccination. The chain has TRBV28 and TRBJ1-3, with D unclear. The CDR3: CASSPRVQTIYF. As DNA, the CDR3 is TGTGCCAGCAGTCCAAGGGTTCAGACCATATATTTT.